This T cell receptor beta chain comes out of a study of T cell changes during pregnancy in multiple sclerosis. Repertoires were generated with immunoSEQ multiplex PCR, while TCRdb's copy carries only in-frame clones and drops some. The sample comprises roughly 34,000 clones, roughly nine tenths of which are singletons, and 0.44% rests with the top ten. The CDR3 is 13 residues long. Germline-derived CDR1 and CDR2 are LGHNA and YSLEER. The V end was cut by 0 bases, the J end by 7 bases, with 9 bases between. The chain is built from TRBV4-3 and TRBJ1-2; D is uncertain. This specimen was CD4+ T cells from peripheral blood mononuclear cells, taken in the second trimester of pregnancy. This receptor was identified in a female donor in good health, enrolled as a control in a pregnancy study. CDR3 coding DNA: TGCGCCAGCAGCCAAGATCGGGTTGCTGGCTACACCTTC. As protein: CASSQDRVAGYTF.